Presented here are 13 T cell receptor beta chains from one specimen sequenced in a study of blood T cell repertoires in COVID-19. Sequenced by immunoSEQ multiplex PCR; TCRdb stores in-frame clones only, minus some. The sample records about 170,000 clones, roughly 93% being singletons. Sequencing was performed on peripheral blood. These receptors originate from a man in his late teens or twenties with COVID-19, enrolled during active disease.

The V gene is TRBV24-1, the J gene TRBJ2-5, with 7 bases matching TRBD1. Unmatched junction bases numbered 3, after V lost 4 bases and J lost 5 bases. Germline V gene lookup returns CDR1 KGHDR and CDR2 SFDVKD. This CDR3 region has 13 residues. CDR3 bases: TGTGCCACCAGTGACTCGACAGGGGAGACCCAGTACTTC. Translated: CATSDSTGETQYF.

J is TRBJ2-7 and V is TRBV30, with 9 bases lining up with TRBD1. Per germline, CDR1 GTSNPN and CDR2 SVGIG (reference sequence). This CDR3 spans 15 amino acids. Unmatched junction bases numbered 6, after V lost 2 bases and J lost 1 base. The CDR3 loop is CAWSKDRGGSYEQYF. The CDR3 DNA sequence: TGTGCCTGGAGTAAGGACAGGGGAGGATCCTACGAGCAGTACTTC.

The rearrangement links TRBV7-5 to TRBJ2-7; TRBD2 is taken as the D call from the table, unchecked against the DNA. TRBV7-5 corresponds to a pseudogene. The CDR3 is 12 amino acids. The CDR3: CARSLRGDEQYF. DNA of the CDR3: TGTGCCAGAAGCTTACGGGGAGACGAGCAGTACTTC.

The chain joins TRBV6-2 or TRBV6-3 to TRBJ2-1; D perhaps matches TRBD2 (6 bases). The CDR3 runs to 17 residues. Trimming took 0 bases from V and 7 from J, leaving 19 bases between them. CDR1 and CDR2 (germline): MNHEY, SVGEGT. The CDR3 region has the DNA TGTGCCAGCAGTTACTCCTTGACTAGGCCCCCCTGGAATGAGCAGTTCTTC. Its translation: CASSYSLTRPPWNEQFF.

The chain employs TRBV7-8 and TRBJ2-2; 11 bases line up with TRBD2. Per germline, CDR1 SGHVS and CDR2 FQNEAQ. The CDR3 has 16 residues. V shed 5 bases, J shed 3 bases, and the junction held 5 bases outside the gene matches. The DNA for the CDR3 is TGTGCCAGCAGCGCTCCGGGACTAGCGGACACCGGGGAGCTGTTTTTT. This gives the protein CASSAPGLADTGELFF.

The V and J genes are TRBV24-1 and TRBJ2-5; 14 positions agree with TRBD2. The CDR3 is 16 amino acids. V shed 3 bases and J 5 bases; nucleotides not matched to a gene: 4. The germline V gene has CDR1 KGHDR and CDR2 SFDVKD. CDR3 amino acids: CATSDLGLAGGETQYF. CDR3 coding DNA: TGTGCCACCAGTGATCTCGGACTAGCGGGAGGTGAGACCCAGTACTTC.

The J gene is TRBJ2-7, the V gene TRBV28; D may be TRBD1 (6 bases). Trimming pared 8 bases from V and 4 bases from J, leaving 12 bases between. Per germline, CDR1 MDHEN and CDR2 SYDVKM. The CDR3 contains 12 residues. The CDR3 coding sequence is TGTGCCAGCGGCAGGGGTAGGTACGAGCAGTACTTC. Translating gives CASGRGRYEQYF.

The V gene is TRBV27, the J gene TRBJ1-1; 7 bases map to TRBD1. Germline loops: CDR1 MNHEY, CDR2 SMNVEV (reference sequence). With 0 bases clipped from V and 3 bases from J, the junction kept 1 base outside the gene matches. CDR3 size: 14 residues. DNA of the CDR3: TGTGCCAGCAGTTTATCGACAGGGTACACTGAAGCTTTCTTT. Its protein is CASSLSTGYTEAFF.

The gene calls are TRBV15 and TRBJ1-1; 9 nucleotides line up with TRBD1. J lost 4 bases, V lost 0 bases, and 9 bases had no gene match. The CDR3 has 17 residues. Germline V gene lookup returns CDR1 LNHNV and CDR2 YYDKDF (reference sequence). The CDR3 loop reads CATSRDQGQGWGTEAFF. In nucleotides, the CDR3 is TGTGCCACCAGCAGAGATCAGGGACAGGGTTGGGGCACTGAAGCTTTCTTT.

The rearrangement links TRBV27 to TRBJ2-1, with 10 bases fitting TRBD2. The CDR3 is made up of 19 amino acids. Per the germline V gene, CDR1 is MNHEY and CDR2 is SMNVEV (reference sequence). J gave up 6 bases and V 6 bases, and 20 bases lay outside the gene matches. The CDR3 DNA reads as TGTGCCAGCAGCCTCTACTACCGGGTCCTAGCGGGAGTTGGCAATGAGCAGTTCTTC. Residues: CASSLYYRVLAGVGNEQFF.

The V and J genes are TRBV4-3 and TRBJ2-1; 9 nucleotides agree with TRBD1. Germline values: CDR1 LGHNA, CDR2 YSLEER. Germline trimming cut 0 bases from V and 15 bases from J; bases unmatched to any gene: 3. The CDR3 is made up of 12 amino acids. CDR3 amino acids: CASSQEGQGPFF. CDR3 nucleotides: TGCGCCAGCAGCCAAGAGGGACAGGGCCCGTTCTTC.

The V and J genes are TRBV18 and TRBJ1-6, with D unresolved. The CDR3 length is 16 residues. Trimming removed 3 bases from V and 6 bases from J, with 15 bases in between. The V gene's germline CDR1 is KGHSH and CDR2 LQKENI. This CDR3 reads CASSPGSPFSNSPLHF. The CDR3, as DNA: TGTGCCAGCTCACCGGGCAGCCCATTTAGTAATTCACCCCTCCACTTT.

The chain recombines TRBV7-9 with TRBJ2-7; TRBD1 agrees at 9 bases. Germline V gene lookup returns CDR1 SEHNR and CDR2 FQNEAQ (reference sequence). This CDR3 is built from 14 residues. V was pared by 8 bases and J by 0 bases, with 5 bases of the junction left unmatched. Written as DNA, the CDR3 is TGTGCCAGCGGAAAGGGACAGGGCTCCTACGAGCAGTACTTC. As protein: CASGKGQGSYEQYF.